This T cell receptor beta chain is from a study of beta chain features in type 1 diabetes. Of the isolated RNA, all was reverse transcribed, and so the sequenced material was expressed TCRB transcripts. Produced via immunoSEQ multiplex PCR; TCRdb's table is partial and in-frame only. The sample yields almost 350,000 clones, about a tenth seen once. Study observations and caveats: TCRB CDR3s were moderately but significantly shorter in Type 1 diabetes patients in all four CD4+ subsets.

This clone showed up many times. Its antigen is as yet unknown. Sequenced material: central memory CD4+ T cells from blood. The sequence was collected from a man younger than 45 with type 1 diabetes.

CDR3 loop: CASSLGTVVNSPLHF. CDR3 in DNA: TGTGCCAGCAGCCTTGGGACAGTGGTTAATTCACCCCTCCACTTT. V usage is TRBV7-9 and J usage is TRBJ1-6; 7 bases map to TRBD1. Germline CDR1 reads SEHNR; CDR2 reads FQNEAQ (reference sequence). Trimming took 5 bases from V and 6 from J; bases not matched to a gene: 7. The CDR3 length is 15 residues. The full variable domain, its missing parts supplied by reference TRBV7-9 and TRBJ1-6, is DTGVSQNPRHKITKRGQNVTFRCDPISEHNRLYWYRQTLGQGPEFLTYFQNEAQLEKSRLLSDRFSAERPKGSFSTLEIQRTEQGDSAMYLCASSLGTVVNSPLHFGNGTRLTVT.